Below are 8 T cell receptor beta chains sequenced from a single sample in a study of spatial heterogeneity in lung cancer (dated by TCRdb to the late 2010s). This specimen's time point label, interpreted: sample taken at primary tumor resection. TCR sequencing used whole RNA extracted from tumor and nontumor lung tissue, or from cryopreserved PBMC samples, without cell sorting. The library was obtained by 5' RACE. The instrument was a NextSeq 500. The raw public data were reprocessed by TCRdb itself: fastp quality trimming at Q25, MiXCR clonotype calling, in-frame beta chains only. Entries that share a CDR3 protein sequence are merged under the most common genes and DNA. This sample gives roughly 48,000 distinct CDR3 sequences in total; less than 5.5% of them show up just once. Over 8.5% of the sample is held by the ten biggest clonotypes. This specimen was PBMCs, taken at surgery. These receptor sequences come from a male donor with early-stage non-small cell lung cancer.

This chain joins TRBV3-1 and TRBJ2-1, with a possible D match to TRBD2 (5 bases). From germline, CDR1 is LGHDT and CDR2 YNNKEL (reference sequence). This CDR3 region has 13 residues. Trimming took off 3 bases at V and 13 bases at J, with 16 bases between the two ends. The CDR3 DNA sequence: TGTGCCAGCAGCCAGCCCCCGGGGTCTAGCCAGTTCTTC. Protein sequence: CASSQPPGSSQFF.

This clonotype was seen many times. The chain links TRBV28 to TRBJ2-7; D not resolved. Germline V gene data show CDR1 as MDHEN and CDR2 as SYDVKM. The CDR3 runs 15 residues. With 5 bases removed from V and 2 bases from J, the gap between germline ends came to 16 bases. CDR3 sequence: CASSREGVYPYEQYF. The CDR3, as DNA: TGTGCCAGCAGTCGTGAAGGTGTGTATCCCTACGAGCAGTACTTC.

V is TRBV6-6 and J is TRBJ1-2; 9 bases align to TRBD1. The J segment lost 6 bases and the V segment lost 2 bases, leaving 4 bases of the junction unmatched. This CDR3 region has 14 residues. From germline, CDR1 is MNHNY and CDR2 SVGAGI (reference sequence). Here the CDR3 reads CASSYRGQGNGYTF. DNA for the CDR3: TGTGCCAGCAGTTACAGGGGACAGGGTAATGGCTACACCTTC.

This clonotype was seen ten or more times. This chain joins TRBV7-9 and TRBJ2-1; 8 bases map to TRBD1. Germline trimming cut 3 bases from V and 5 bases from J; bases unmatched to any gene: 6. The CDR3 is 15 residues long. In germline, CDR1 is SEHNR, CDR2 FQNEAQ (reference sequence). The CDR3 coding sequence is TGTGCCAGCAGCTTCAGACAGGGGCCCCACAATGAGCAGTTCTTC. The encoded protein is CASSFRQGPHNEQFF.

The chain is built from TRBV12-3 or TRBV12-4 and TRBJ2-7, with D unclear. V was pared by 7 bases and J by 7 bases, with 11 bases between. CDR3 size: 11 residues. The CDR3, as DNA: TGTGCCAGCACGGATGCCTGGGAGCAGTACTTC. This gives the protein CASTDAWEQYF.

This clonotype was seen a few times. The junction departs from germline at one end; a sequencing error may be responsible. The J gene is TRBJ2-1, the V gene TRBV7-2, with D perhaps given as TRBD1 or TRBD2 (5 bases each). The CDR3 totals 11 residues. Germline assignment: CDR1 SGHTA and CDR2 FQGNSA. The CDR3 loop is CASSLESRGVF. The CDR3 DNA is TGTGCCAGCAGCTTAGAGTCCCGAGGGGTCTTC.

This clonotype was seen a few times. This chain links TRBV4-2 with TRBJ2-1, with D perhaps TRBD1 (5 bases). This CDR3 is built from 12 residues. Trimming took off 3 bases at V and 15 bases at J, with 15 bases between the two ends. Germline loops: CDR1 LGHNA, CDR2 YNFKEQ. CDR3: CASSHAQGRRFF. CDR3 nucleotide sequence: TGTGCCAGCAGCCACGCGCAGGGAAGGCGGTTCTTC.

This clonotype was detected many times. The chain couples TRBV27 to TRBJ2-1; 14 bases align to TRBD2. Germline V gene sequence: CDR1 MNHEY, CDR2 SMNVEV (reference sequence). There are 20 residues in the CDR3. Trimming removed 5 bases from V and 0 bases from J; junction bases left unmatched: 12. The CDR3 loop reads CASSPPPGLAGGYSYNEQFF. The CDR3 region has the DNA TGTGCCAGCAGTCCCCCCCCCGGACTAGCGGGAGGTTACTCCTACAATGAGCAGTTCTTC.